Detailed here is one T cell receptor (beta chain). These data belong to a study of siplizumab effects on memory and regulatory T cells. Produced via immunoSEQ multiplex PCR; TCRdb's table is partial and in-frame only. The sample includes around 72,000 clones, about 90% of them seen just once. This CDR3 region has 13 residues. V was cut by 7 bases and J by 8 bases, with 17 bases left in between. Germline V gene data show CDR1 as SNHLY and CDR2 as FYNNEI. Sequenced: CD8+ T cells sorted from blood. This TCR came from a human donor in good health. The rearrangement joins TRBV2 to TRBJ1-2; D unresolved. The CDR3 protein is CASNNHPGNGYTF. CDR3 DNA: TGTGCCAGCAACAATCATCCGGGTAACGGCTACACCTTC.